The 16 T cell receptor beta chains in this list originate from one sample, sequenced in a study of blood T cell repertoires in COVID-19. Some clones are missing from TCRdb's copy, which holds only in-frame ones; the method was immunoSEQ multiplex PCR. The sample contains about 140,000 clones, over 80% of which appear only once. Material for sequencing was peripheral blood. The receptors here all came from a woman older than 75 with acute or convalescent COVID-19.

The sample holds one count of this clone. Here the CDR3 omits its conserved ending phenylalanine or tryptophan, so a read error is the likely source. No DNA is shown, since the ends of the CDR3 on it are uncertain; the CDR3 is the one TCRdb lists. This sequence joins TRBV2 and TRBJ1-1; no check of the table's D call, TRBD1, against the DNA was made. The CDR3 is made up of 11 amino acids, end residues included. The germline V gene has CDR1 SNHLY and CDR2 FYNNEI. This chain's CDR3 is CASSEQVQEPI.

This clone was found once. The chain carries TRBV6-5 and TRBJ2-7, with D possibly being TRBD2 (6 bases). This CDR3 is built from 11 residues. V was clipped by 8 bases and J by 3 bases, with 8 bases between them. The germline V gene encodes CDR1 MNHEY and CDR2 SVGAGI. CDR3 coding DNA: TGTGCCAGCGCGGGACTCTACGAGCAGTACTTC. It specifies CASAGLYEQYF.

The chain carries TRBV5-1 and TRBJ2-5; 8 bases line up with TRBD1. Germline V CDR1 and CDR2: SGHRS, YFSETQ. This CDR3 has 15 amino acids. Trimming took 4 bases from V and 3 from J; bases not matched to a gene: 8. The CDR3 DNA reads as TGCGCCAGCAGCACCCTCCCGACAGGGGAAGAGACCCAGTACTTC. The encoded protein is CASSTLPTGEETQYF.

The chain carries TRBV12-5 and TRBJ1-2; no reliable D call. Germline loops: CDR1 LGHNT, CDR2 FRNRAP. The CDR3 runs 15 residues. The V gene lost 6 bases and the J gene lost 5 bases, with 19 bases spanning the gap. The CDR3 here is CASGREPIGGYGYTF. CDR3 DNA sequence: TGTGCTAGTGGGCGCGAGCCGATAGGAGGTTATGGCTACACCTTC.

The chain's CDR3 is CASSRGGMNTEAFF. CDR3 DNA sequence: TGTGCCAGCAGTAGGGGGGGCATGAACACTGAAGCTTTCTTT. The chain employs TRBV6-5 and TRBJ1-1, with a possible D match to TRBD1 (6 bases). The CDR3 is 14 amino acids. Germline CDR1 is MNHEY and CDR2 is SVGAGI. Trimming left V 5 bases short and J 0 bases short, with 10 bases between.

The genes are TRBV18 and TRBJ1-2, with no clear D. Germline V gene lookup returns CDR1 KGHSH and CDR2 LQKENI. V was shortened by 3 bases and J by 4 bases, with 12 bases between the two germline ends. This CDR3 has 14 amino acids. The CDR3 protein is CASSPLGLIYGYTF. CDR3 DNA: TGTGCCAGCTCACCTCTCGGACTAATCTATGGCTACACCTTC.

The gene calls are TRBV3-1 (or the pseudogene TRBV3-2) and TRBJ1-5; a weak D match, TRBD1 (5 bases). The CDR3 spans 13 residues. Germline CDR1 LGHDT, CDR2 YNNKEL (reference sequence). V dropped 0 bases and J dropped 7 bases, with 7 bases sitting between them. CDR3 protein: CASSQDRGQPQHF. CDR3 DNA sequence: TGTGCCAGCAGCCAAGATAGGGGCCAGCCCCAGCATTTT.

This chain connects TRBV7-8 to TRBJ2-4; TRBD2 aligns across 8 bases. The CDR3 is 15 residues long. With V trimmed by 2 bases and J by 1 base, 1 base remained unmatched. Germline-derived CDR1 and CDR2 are SGHVS and FQNEAQ. CDR3 bases: TGTGCCAGCAGCTTATCGGGGGGGGCCAAAAACATTCAGTACTTC. Translation: CASSLSGGAKNIQYF.

The J gene is TRBJ2-2, the V gene TRBV18; D unclear. The CDR3 extends over 14 amino acids. V lost 3 bases, J lost 2 bases, and 7 bases lay in between. CDR1 and CDR2 (germline): KGHSH, LQKENI. CDR3 protein: CASSPTANTGELFF. CDR3 nucleotide sequence: TGTGCCAGCTCACCCACAGCCAACACCGGGGAGCTGTTTTTT. The full variable domain, rest sourced from reference TRBV18 and TRBJ2-2, is NAGVMQNPRHLVRRRGQEARLRCSPMKGHSHVYWYRQLPEEGLKFMVYLQKENIIDESGMPKERFSAEFPKEGPSILRIQQVVRGDSAAYFCASSPTANTGELFFGEGSRLTVL.

The chain has TRBV11-2 and TRBJ2-7; 15 nucleotides align to TRBD2. Germline CDR1 is SGHAT and CDR2 is FQNNGV. J was trimmed by 0 bases and V by 1 base; bases with no gene match: 4. CDR3 length equals 18 residues. The CDR3 sequence is CASSLVGLAGGYSYEQYF. The DNA of the CDR3 is TGTGCCAGCAGCTTAGTGGGACTAGCGGGGGGCTACTCCTACGAGCAGTACTTC.

The rearrangement links TRBV2 to TRBJ2-3; unclear D gene. V lost 1 base to trimming and J lost 0 bases, with 5 bases between them. Per germline, CDR1 SNHLY and CDR2 FYNNEI. This CDR3 region has 14 residues. CDR3 DNA sequence: TGTGCCAGCAGTGAAGTTCTGAGCACAGATACGCAGTATTTT. Its translation is CASSEVLSTDTQYF.

This clone was found a few times. V and J are TRBV9 and TRBJ2-2; the D gene is possibly TRBD2 (6 bases). CDR1 is SGDLS and CDR2 is YYNGEE in the germline V gene. This CDR3 contains 15 residues. V was shortened by 0 bases and J by 6 bases, with 12 bases between the two germline ends. The CDR3 sequence: CASSVGGLAPGELFF. For the CDR3, the DNA is TGTGCCAGCAGCGTAGGGGGACTCGCCCCCGGGGAGCTGTTTTTT.

J is TRBJ2-7 and V is TRBV5-4; TRBD2 agrees at 9 bases. In germline, CDR1 is SGHNT, CDR2 YYREEE (reference sequence). The CDR3 consists of 14 residues. V lost 4 bases to trimming and J lost 3 bases; unmatched junction nucleotides: 5. The CDR3 region is CASSRGLANYEQYF. In nucleotides, the CDR3 is TGTGCCAGCAGCCGGGGACTAGCTAACTACGAGCAGTACTTC.

The rearrangement links TRBV2 to TRBJ1-2; D is unresolved. Per the germline V gene, CDR1 is SNHLY and CDR2 is FYNNEI. The CDR3 has 12 residues. Trimming took off 8 bases at V and 4 bases at J, with 11 bases between the two ends. The CDR3 region is CASGGDSYGYTF. The CDR3 DNA sequence: TGTGCCAGCGGCGGGGATTCCTATGGCTACACCTTC.

The chain employs TRBV19 and TRBJ2-1; D is possibly TRBD2 (6 bases). With 8 bases removed from V and 2 bases from J, the gap between germline ends came to 13 bases. CDR1 and CDR2 from the germline V gene are LNHDA and SQIVND (reference sequence). The CDR3 has 14 amino acids. The CDR3 here is CASSRRGAYNEQFF. CDR3 DNA sequence: TGTGCCAGTTCTCGGCGGGGCGCCTACAATGAGCAGTTCTTC. The entire variable domain, with the rest obtained from reference TRBV19 and TRBJ2-1, is as follows: DGGITQSPKYLFRKEGQNVTLSCEQNLNHDAMYWYRQDPGQGLRLIYYSQIVNDFQKGDIAEGYSVSREKKESFPLTVTSAQKNPTAFYLCASSRRGAYNEQFFGPGTRLTVL.

This chain connects TRBV28 to TRBJ1-2; D not certain. V shed 2 bases and J shed 5 bases, with 15 bases lying between them. Germline V gives CDR1 MDHEN, CDR2 SYDVKM. This CDR3 region has 15 residues. The CDR3 spells CASSLPSVAAYGYTF. CDR3 coding DNA: TGTGCCAGCAGTTTACCCTCCGTAGCCGCTTATGGCTACACCTTC.